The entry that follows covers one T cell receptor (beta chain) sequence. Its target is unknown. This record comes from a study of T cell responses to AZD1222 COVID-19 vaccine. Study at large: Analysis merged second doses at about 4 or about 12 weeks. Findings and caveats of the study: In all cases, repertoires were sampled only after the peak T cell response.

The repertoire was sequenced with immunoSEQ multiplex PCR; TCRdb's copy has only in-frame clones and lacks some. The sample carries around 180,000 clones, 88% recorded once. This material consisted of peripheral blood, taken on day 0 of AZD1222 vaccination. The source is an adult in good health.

CDR3 nucleotides: TGCGCCAGCAGCTTGGAGACAGGGACCCTAAACTATGGCTACACCTTC. It specifies CASSLETGTLNYGYTF. The genes are TRBV5-1 and TRBJ1-2; TRBD1 agrees at 7 bases. Germline CDR1 and CDR2: SGHRS and YFSETQ. V lost 0 bases and J lost 2; bases outside the gene matches: 7. The CDR3 is 16 amino acids.